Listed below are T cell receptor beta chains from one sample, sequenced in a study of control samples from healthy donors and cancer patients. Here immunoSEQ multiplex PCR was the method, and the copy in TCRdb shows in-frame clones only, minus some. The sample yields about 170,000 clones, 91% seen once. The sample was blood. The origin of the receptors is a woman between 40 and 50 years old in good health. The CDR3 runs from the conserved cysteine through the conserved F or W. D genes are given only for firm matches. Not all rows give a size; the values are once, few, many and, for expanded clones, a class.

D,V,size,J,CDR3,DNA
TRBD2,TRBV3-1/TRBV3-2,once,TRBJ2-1,CASSYGTSGDNEQFF,TGTGCCAGCAGCTATGGGACTAGCGGGGACAATGAGCAGTTCTTC
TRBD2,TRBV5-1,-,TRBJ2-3,CASSSLAGGTDTQYF,TGCGCCAGCAGCTCTCTAGCGGGGGGCACAGATACGCAGTATTTT
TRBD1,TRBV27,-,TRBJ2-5,CASSKRQGSETQYF,TGTGCCAGCAGCAAACGACAGGGGAGCGAGACCCAGTACTTC
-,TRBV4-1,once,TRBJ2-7,CASSQEQGAYEQYF,TGCGCCAGCAGCCAAGAGCAGGGAGCCTACGAGCAGTACTTC
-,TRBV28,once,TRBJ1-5,CASSLLSGGGNQPQHF,TGTGCCAGCAGTTTATTATCTGGGGGTGGCAATCAGCCCCAGCATTTT
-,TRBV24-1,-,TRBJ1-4,CATRGRVSNEKLFF,TGTGCCACCAGAGGCAGGGTTTCGAACGAAAAACTGTTTTTT
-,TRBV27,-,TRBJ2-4,CASSFGVSLSKNIQYF,TGTGCCAGCAGTTTTGGAGTTAGTTTGTCCAAAAACATTCAGTACTTC
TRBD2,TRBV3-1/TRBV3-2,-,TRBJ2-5,CASSPGTIGETQYF,TGTGCCAGCAGCCCAGGGACTATAGGAGAGACCCAGTACTTC
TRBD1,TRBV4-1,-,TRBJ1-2,CASSRAGQENYGYTF,TGCGCCAGCAGCCGCGCAGGACAGGAGAACTATGGCTACACCTTC
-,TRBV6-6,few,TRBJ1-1,CASSLGGGVATEAFF,TGTGCCAGCAGTTTGGGCGGGGGGGTAGCCACTGAAGCTTTCTTT
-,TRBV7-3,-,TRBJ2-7,CASSSGPGYEQYF,TGTGCCAGCAGCTCAGGTCCGGGCTACGAGCAGTACTTC
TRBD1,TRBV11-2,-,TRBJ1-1,CASSFWDRELDTEAFF,TGTGCCAGCAGCTTTTGGGACAGGGAGTTGGACACTGAAGCTTTCTTT
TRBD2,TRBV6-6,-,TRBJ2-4,CASTPAGENIQYF,TGTGCCAGCACCCCAGCGGGGGAAAACATTCAGTACTTC
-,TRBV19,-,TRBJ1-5,CASTSLGVFSNQPQHF,TGTGCCAGTACCTCCCTGGGCGTTTTCAGCAATCAGCCCCAGCATTTT
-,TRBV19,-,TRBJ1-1,CASSKDGLLEAFF,TGTGCCAGTAGTAAGGACGGACTACTTGAAGCTTTCTTT
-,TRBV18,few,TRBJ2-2,CASSLPRRTPNTGELFF,TGTGCCAGCTCACTTCCCAGGAGGACACCGAACACCGGGGAGCTGTTTTTT
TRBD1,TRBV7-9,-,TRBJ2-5,CASSSGQGRETQYF,TGTGCCAGCAGCTCCGGACAGGGGAGGGAGACCCAGTACTTC
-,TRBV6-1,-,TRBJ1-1,CASSDRRDTEAFF,TGTGCCAGCAGTGACCGACGGGACACTGAAGCTTTCTTT
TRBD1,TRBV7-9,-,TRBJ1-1,CASSLGDRGTYTEAFF,TGTGCCAGCAGCCTAGGGGACAGGGGTACCTACACTGAAGCTTTCTTT
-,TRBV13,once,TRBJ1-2,CASSLGQGELGYTF,TGTGCCAGCAGCTTAGGCCAGGGAGAATTGGGCTACACCTTC
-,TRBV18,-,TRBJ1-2,CASSPAQGSDYGYTF,TGTGCCAGCTCGCCGGCTCAGGGAAGCGACTATGGCTACACCTTC
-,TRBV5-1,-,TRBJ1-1,CASSAETGSTEAFF,TGCGCCAGCAGCGCCGAGACAGGAAGCACTGAAGCTTTCTTT
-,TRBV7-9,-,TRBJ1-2,CASSSGTSLDYGYTF,TGTGCCAGCAGCTCCGGGACCTCTTTGGACTATGGCTACACCTTC